These 25 T cell receptor beta chains were sequenced from one sample in a study of human T cells and chemical hapten exposure. TCRdb re-called the RACE reads through MiXCR, storing one row per CDR3 protein. The table shows about 34,000 distinct CDR3 sequences, with 5.5% to 8% occurring only once. The sample's time point: patch test 1, 2 weeks after DPC sensitization. Treatment of the sample: therapeutic diphenylcyclopropenone sensitization with weekly scalp DPC. Total RNA extraction was carried out from unfractionated whole blood. The input for sequencing was whole blood, taken in connection with sensitization to the hapten diphenylcyclopropenone (DPC). The receptors stem from a woman aged 30 to 39 with alopecia areata. Some clones in this sample may be carry-over from other donors' samples.

The chain joins TRBV4-1 to TRBJ2-2, with TRBD2 identical over 10 bases. V gave up 3 bases and J gave up 3 bases; unmatched junction bases: 7. This CDR3 is built from 17 residues. The germline V gene encodes CDR1 MGHRA and CDR2 YSYEKL. CDR3 amino acids: CASSQAVAGGYTGELFF. The CDR3 DNA reads as TGCGCCAGCAGCCAGGCTGTAGCGGGGGGTTACACCGGGGAGCTGTTTTTT.

The genes are TRBV7-9 and TRBJ2-5; the D gene is possibly TRBD1 (5 bases). Per germline, CDR1 SEHNR and CDR2 FQNEAQ (reference sequence). The CDR3 is 13 residues long. The ends were cut back, 5 bases at V and 2 bases at J, with 9 bases in the middle. In DNA, the CDR3 is TGTGCCAGCAGCCCAGGGTGGCAAGAGACCCAGTACTTC. Residues: CASSPGWQETQYF.

This chain uses TRBV3-1 with TRBJ1-1; D gene unclear. The CDR3 is made up of 14 amino acids. Germline lookup yields CDR1 LGHDT and CDR2 YNNKEL (reference sequence). V lost 1 base and J 5 bases, leaving 11 bases between the germline ends. The CDR3 spells CASSQGLSSTEAFF. Here the CDR3 DNA reads TGTGCCAGCAGCCAAGGTTTAAGTTCTACTGAAGCTTTCTTT.

This clonotype was found many times. The V and J genes are TRBV7-2 and TRBJ1-6; tentative D call: TRBD1 (6 bases). CDR3 length: 15 residues. With 5 bases removed from V and 7 bases from J, the gap between germline ends came to 15 bases. From germline, CDR1 is SGHTA and CDR2 FQGNSA. The CDR3 protein is CASSLQGGGNSPLHF. The CDR3 DNA is TGTGCCAGCAGCCTACAGGGTGGTGGGAATTCACCCCTCCACTTT. The variable domain in full, with the rest retrieved from reference TRBV7-2 and TRBJ1-6, is GAGVSQSPSNKVTEKGKDVELRCDPISGHTALYWYRQSLGQGLEFLIYFQGNSAPDKSGLPSDRFSAERTGGSVSTLTIQRTQQEDSAVYLCASSLQGGGNSPLHFGNGTRLTVT.

This clonotype occurred many times. CDR3 sequence reads: CASSITSGSTDTQYF. In nucleotides, the CDR3 is TGTGCCAGCAGCATAACTAGCGGTAGCACAGATACGCAGTATTTT. This sequence joins TRBV25-1 and TRBJ2-3; 8 bases are shared with TRBD2. The junction had 5 bases not matched to a gene; V was cut back by 6 bases and J by 0 bases. The CDR3 has 15 amino acids. Germline values: CDR1 MGHDK, CDR2 SYGVNS.

The CDR3: CASSLQNGDNQPQHF. The CDR3 coding sequence is TGTGCCAGCAGCTTACAGAATGGCGACAATCAGCCCCAGCATTTT. The gene calls are TRBV7-2 and TRBJ1-5; no clear D. CDR3 length: 15 amino acids. In germline, CDR1 is SGHTA, CDR2 FQGNSA. Deletions cut 2 bases from V and 3 bases from J, with 11 bases between.

This clonotype came up a few times. V gene TRBV6-1 combines with J gene TRBJ1-2, with a possible D match to TRBD1 (6 bases). The CDR3 sequence is 17 residues long. Germline CDR1 and CDR2: MNHNS and SASEGT. Between the trimmed V and J ends, which lost 6 bases and 5 bases, there was a span of 25 bases. The CDR3 sequence is CASSQMEDSRWRYGYTF. As DNA, the CDR3 is TGTGCCAGCAGCCAAATGGAGGACAGTCGGTGGCGGTATGGCTACACCTTC.

This clonotype was detected many times. This chain joins TRBV7-6 and TRBJ2-1; D remains ambiguous. V was cut by 2 bases and J by 2 bases, with 10 bases left in between. The germline V gene has CDR1 SGHVS and CDR2 FNYEAQ. The CDR3 is made up of 15 amino acids. The CDR3 sequence: CASSLSGLTYNEQFF. The DNA for the CDR3 is TGTGCCAGCAGCTTATCCGGGTTGACCTACAATGAGCAGTTCTTC.

Turning to this clonotype: A much larger clone lies a single base off, so this may be a read error. The chain joins TRBV6-2 or TRBV6-3 to TRBJ1-1; 8 nucleotides align to TRBD1. This CDR3 comprises 14 residues. The germline CDR1 and CDR2 sequences are MNHEY and SVGEGT. J was trimmed by 3 bases and V by 6 bases; bases with no gene match: 6. CDR3 loop: CASRTMTGDTEAFF. CDR3 sequence (DNA): TGTGCCAGCAGAACCATGACAGGGGACACTGAAGCTTTCTTT.

This clonotype was counted at least ten times. Here the CDR3 reads CASSLSGRSNSPLHF. The CDR3 DNA is TGTGCCAGCAGTTTATCGGGAAGGTCTAATTCACCCCTCCACTTT. The chain uses TRBV12-3 or TRBV12-4 and TRBJ1-6; D is ambiguous. The V gene lost 2 bases and the J gene lost 6 bases, with 11 bases spanning the gap. This CDR3 is 15 amino acids long.

Only a few counts were recorded for this clonotype. The rearrangement links TRBV3-1 to TRBJ2-3; D perhaps matches TRBD1 (5 bases). The V gene lost 1 base and the J gene lost 1 base, with 12 bases spanning the gap. The CDR3 has 16 amino acids. CDR1 and CDR2 from the germline V gene are LGHDT and YNNKEL (reference sequence). CDR3 in amino acids: CASSQVPQVGTDTQYF. For the CDR3, the DNA is TGTGCCAGCAGCCAAGTCCCACAGGTGGGCACAGATACGCAGTATTTT.

The V call is TRBV18, the J call TRBJ2-7, with D perhaps matching TRBD1 (5 bases). Deletions cut 6 bases from V and 3 bases from J, with 15 bases between. Germline CDR1 and CDR2: KGHSH and LQKENI. This CDR3 comprises 14 residues. DNA of the CDR3: TGTGCCAGCTCCTGGGGCTCCTCCGTCTACGAGCAGTACTTC. It yields the protein CASSWGSSVYEQYF.

The genes are TRBV3-1 and TRBJ1-1; the D is unclear. Trimming shortened V by 4 bases and J by 8 bases, and 17 bases separated the two germline ends. Germline CDR1 is LGHDT and CDR2 is YNNKEL (reference sequence). The CDR3 covers 14 residues. DNA for the CDR3: TGTGCCAGCAGCCGAACAGCGGAGGTAGCAGAAGCTTTCTTT. It encodes CASSRTAEVAEAFF.

This clonotype was counted many times. The J gene is TRBJ1-5, the V gene TRBV6-1; 7 bases line up with TRBD1. Germline CDR1 MNHNS, CDR2 SASEGT. V shed 8 bases and J 4 bases; nucleotides not matched to a gene: 5. The CDR3 is made up of 13 amino acids. This CDR3 reads CASVGTVNQPQHF. As DNA, the CDR3 is TGTGCCAGCGTAGGGACAGTAAATCAGCCCCAGCATTTT.

This chain connects TRBV3-1 to TRBJ1-6; D unresolved. Germline values: CDR1 LGHDT, CDR2 YNNKEL (reference sequence). V was shortened by 1 base and J by 7 bases, with 8 bases between the two germline ends. There are 14 residues in the CDR3. In nucleotides, the CDR3 is TGTGCCAGCAGCCAAGCGGCCGAGAATTCACCCCTCCACTTT. This translates into CASSQAAENSPLHF.

V gene TRBV5-6 combines with J gene TRBJ1-1, with D maybe TRBD1 (5 bases). V gave up 4 bases and J gave up 6 bases, with 16 bases separating them. The V gene's germline CDR1 is SGHDT and CDR2 YYEEEE. CDR3 size: 14 residues. The DNA for the CDR3 is TGTGCCAGCAGCCTCGGTCCACAGGCCCCTGAAGCTTTCTTT. It specifies CASSLGPQAPEAFF. Full variable domain (rest looked up from reference TRBV5-6 and TRBJ1-1): DAGVTQSPTHLIKTRGQQVTLRCSPKSGHDTVSWYQQALGQGPQFIFQYYEEEERQRGNFPDRFSGHQFPNYSSELNVNALLLGDSALYLCASSLGPQAPEAFFGQGTRLTVV.

This clonotype showed up just a few times. The chain joins TRBV6-2 or TRBV6-3 to TRBJ1-4, with TRBD1 identical over 7 bases. Germline V gives CDR1 MNHEY, CDR2 SVGEGT. The V gene end was trimmed by 6 bases and the J gene end by 7 bases; junction bases not matched to a gene: 8. This CDR3 is built from 14 residues. The CDR3 is CASRRQGDREKLFF. The CDR3 DNA sequence: TGTGCCAGCAGACGACAGGGAGATCGTGAAAAACTGTTTTTT.

This clonotype was seen repeatedly, ten times or more. The chain is built from TRBV7-9 and TRBJ1-1, with D hard to call. The V gene's germline CDR1 is SEHNR and CDR2 FQNEAQ (reference sequence). This CDR3 has 13 amino acids. Trimming stripped 1 base from V and 1 base from J, with 4 bases between. In DNA form, the CDR3 reads TGTGCCAGCAGCTTAGAAGGGAACACTGAAGCTTTCTTT. Translation: CASSLEGNTEAFF.

The rearrangement links TRBV11-2 to TRBJ2-2, with 15 positions matching TRBD2. V lost 5 bases to trimming and J lost 5 bases; unmatched junction nucleotides: 9. Germline V lookup: CDR1 SGHAT, CDR2 FQNNGV. This CDR3 is 18 amino acids long. CDR3 bases: TGTGCCAGCAGCATCGGACTAGCGGGGGGGCGGAGAACCGGGGAGCTGTTTTTT. Its protein product is CASSIGLAGGRRTGELFF.

This clonotype has only one observation. This sequence joins TRBV2 and TRBJ2-7; D uncertain. Between the trimmed V and J ends, which lost 6 bases and 4 bases, there was a span of 10 bases. CDR3 size: 12 residues. The germline V gene has CDR1 SNHLY and CDR2 FYNNEI. The CDR3 sequence: CASSNVGYEQYF. Written as DNA, the CDR3 is TGTGCCAGCAGCAACGTGGGTTACGAGCAGTACTTC.

The chain joins TRBV5-1 to TRBJ2-3; TRBD1 agrees at 8 bases. The J segment lost 1 base and the V segment lost 3 bases, leaving 1 base of the junction unmatched. In germline, CDR1 is SGHRS, CDR2 YFSETQ. The CDR3 loop spans 14 amino acids. This chain's CDR3 is CASSSTGGTDTQYF. The CDR3 DNA reads as TGCGCCAGCAGCTCGACAGGGGGCACAGATACGCAGTATTTT.

This clonotype was picked up a small number of times. The chain uses TRBV12-3 or TRBV12-4 and TRBJ2-7, with 8 bases aligning to TRBD1. Losses at the gene ends were 6 bases for V and 4 bases for J; bases not matched to a gene: 2. CDR3 length: 12 residues. CDR3 amino acids: CASRYRGYEQYF. The CDR3 DNA is TGTGCCAGCAGGTACAGGGGGTACGAGCAGTACTTC.

J is TRBJ2-4 and V is TRBV7-2; no clear D gene. Germline CDR1 SGHTA, CDR2 FQGNSA. Trimming removed 4 bases at V and 12 bases at J, with 13 bases between. The CDR3 length is 12 residues. CDR3 sequence (DNA): TGTGCCAGCAGCTCAGACATCGACGGTCAGTACTTC. Translated, it gives CASSSDIDGQYF. Complete variable domain (other parts from reference TRBV7-2 and TRBJ2-4): GAGVSQSPSNKVTEKGKDVELRCDPISGHTALYWYRQSLGQGLEFLIYFQGNSAPDKSGLPSDRFSAERTGGSVSTLTIQRTQQEDSAVYLCASSSDIDGQYFGAGTRLSVL.

This rearrangement joins TRBV4-2 to TRBJ2-6; D is ambiguous. The CDR3 is made up of 15 amino acids. Germline loops: CDR1 LGHNA, CDR2 YNFKEQ. Trimming took off 3 bases at V and 2 bases at J, with 8 bases between the two ends. The CDR3 region is CASSQGRTGANVLTF. The CDR3 bases are TGTGCCAGCAGCCAGGGTCGGACTGGGGCCAACGTCCTGACTTTC.

In this sample, this clonotype is medium-sized. The chain combines TRBV6-5 with TRBJ2-6; maybe TRBD1 (6 bases). Germline loops: CDR1 MNHEY, CDR2 SVGAGI. The ends were cut back, 2 bases at V and 1 base at J, with 6 bases in the middle. The CDR3 contains 15 residues. CDR3 region: CASSYRGSGANVLTF. DNA of the CDR3: TGTGCCAGCAGTTACAGGGGGTCTGGGGCCAACGTCCTGACTTTC.